This entry describes one TCR beta chain. Its specificity is unknown. The authors amplified TCR beta CDR3 regions from RNA transcripts. The workflow started with a first-round RT-PCR run with HTBI primers and then moved on to a second-round multiplex PCR. In TCRdb, the multiplex PCR reads were re-called with MiXCR into one record per CDR3 protein. Among about 1.2 million distinct CDR3 sequences listed, approximately 35% were seen once. The diagnostic workup employed clinical symptoms, serum thyroxine, TRAb, thyroid ultrasound and orbital computed tomography. The germline V gene has CDR1 DFQATT and CDR2 SNEGSKA (reference sequence). The CDR3 is made up of 15 amino acids. V lost 3 bases and J lost 7; bases outside the gene matches: 8. This entry belongs to a study of Graves' ophthalmopathy and Graves' hyperthyroidism. On the study more broadly: No progression to ophthalmopathy over 18 months defined stable hyperthyroidism.

Study observations and caveats: Blood repertoires reportedly contained most expanded thyroid clonotypes above 0.001 frequency.

The V and J genes are TRBV20-1 and TRBJ2-2; 10 bases are shared with TRBD2. Sequencing was done on a sample of peripheral blood or thyroid tissue (not recorded which). The receptor was derived from an adult man with Graves' hyperthyroidism. The CDR3 loop is CSASDGTSEIGELFF. The CDR3 bases are TGCAGTGCTAGCGACGGGACTAGCGAGATCGGGGAGCTGTTTTTT.